This passage covers 24 T cell receptor beta chains from one sample sequenced in a study of cytomegalovirus exposure and HLA in healthy donors. TCRdb's copy holds only in-frame clones and misses some; the assay was immunoSEQ multiplex PCR. The data contain under 200,000 clones, approximately 89% of them singletons. The sequencing input was PBMCs. These TCRs come from a young man in good health and CMV-seropositive.

CDR3 DNA sequence: TGTGCCAGCAGTCAACTAGCGGGTGTCACCGGGGAGCTGTTTTTT. Protein: CASSQLAGVTGELFF. The chain recombines TRBV6-5 with TRBJ2-2; 9 positions agree with TRBD2. The V segment lost 5 bases and the J segment 4 bases; nucleotides outside the gene matches: 5. Germline CDR1 MNHEY, CDR2 SVGAGI. The CDR3 covers 15 residues.

The V and J genes are TRBV5-1 and TRBJ2-1, with TRBD2 matching 9 bases. The CDR3 contains 15 residues. Germline V gene lookup returns CDR1 SGHRS and CDR2 YFSETQ. The V gene end was trimmed by 7 bases and the J gene end by 1 base; junction bases not matched to a gene: 6. The CDR3 coding sequence is TGCGCCAGCGTTCCGGGACTAGCTTCCTACAATGAGCAGTTCTTC. Translated: CASVPGLASYNEQFF.

The chain has TRBV21-1 and TRBJ2-1; the D call TRBD1 from the table was never checked on the DNA. TRBV21-1 is marked as a pseudogene. This CDR3 region has 14 residues. This CDR3 reads CASSKDRPYNEQFF. CDR3 nucleotides: TGTGCCAGCAGCAAGGACAGACCCTACAATGAGCAGTTCTTC.

The chain joins TRBV7-9 to TRBJ1-1; possibly TRBD1 for D (6 bases). The V end was cut by 1 base, the J end by 4 bases, with 7 bases between. Germline V gene data show CDR1 as SEHNR and CDR2 as FQNEAQ (reference sequence). The CDR3 has 13 amino acids. CDR3 region: CASSLEGGTEAFF. The CDR3 nucleotides read TGTGCCAGCAGCTTAGAAGGGGGCACTGAAGCTTTCTTT.

This chain links TRBV28 with TRBJ2-2; D is unresolved. The germline V gene has CDR1 MDHEN and CDR2 SYDVKM. CDR3 length: 13 amino acids. Trimming pared 3 bases from V and 5 bases from J, leaving 7 bases between. CDR3 in amino acids: CASSFDWTGELFF. The CDR3 bases are TGTGCCAGCAGTTTTGACTGGACCGGGGAGCTGTTTTTT.

The rearrangement uses TRBV5-1 and TRBJ2-7; possible D gene TRBD1, 5 bases. This CDR3 is built from 15 residues. V was trimmed by 0 bases and J by 2 bases, leaving 12 bases between them. Germline assignment: CDR1 SGHRS and CDR2 YFSETQ. The CDR3 DNA sequence: TGCGCCAGCAGCTTGGTTCAGGGTTCCCCCTACGAGCAGTACTTC. Protein sequence: CASSLVQGSPYEQYF. Full variable domain (outside the CDR3, taken from reference TRBV5-1 and TRBJ2-7): KAGVTQTPRYLIKTRGQQVTLSCSPISGHRSVSWYQQTPGQGLQFLFEYFSETQRNKGNFPGRFSGRQFSNSRSEMNVSTLELGDSALYLCASSLVQGSPYEQYFGPGTRLTVT.

DNA for the CDR3: TGTGCCAGCAGCACGGACACGTCTGATACGCAGTATTTT. Translating it yields CASSTDTSDTQYF. The chain links TRBV5-6 to TRBJ2-3; a weak D match, TRBD1 (5 bases). From germline, CDR1 is SGHDT and CDR2 YYEEEE. V lost 4 bases and J lost 6, with 12 bases in between. The CDR3 has 13 amino acids.

V gene TRBV13 combines with J gene TRBJ2-1; possible D gene TRBD1, 6 bases. Germline loops: CDR1 PRHDT, CDR2 FYEKMQ (reference sequence). CDR3 length equals 15 residues. V was shortened by 4 bases and J by 5 bases, with 15 bases between the two germline ends. The CDR3 protein is CASSSTGNNNNEQFF. The DNA for the CDR3 is TGTGCCAGCAGCTCTACAGGGAACAACAACAATGAGCAGTTCTTC.

V gene TRBV11-3 combines with J gene TRBJ2-3; a weak D match, TRBD2 (6 bases). The V and J ends lost 3 bases and 3 bases respectively, with 10 bases between them. This CDR3 region has 14 residues. Germline CDR1 reads SGHNT; CDR2 reads YENEEA. The CDR3 spells CASSFPGGTDTQYF. CDR3 sequence (DNA): TGTGCCAGCAGCTTCCCCGGGGGTACAGATACGCAGTATTTT.

The CDR3 DNA follows: TGTGCCATCAGCCGAGGTAATTCCGAGCAGTTCTTC. It yields the protein CAISRGNSEQFF. This chain joins TRBV10-3 and TRBJ2-1; D ambiguous. The CDR3 sequence is 12 residues long. Germline CDR1 is ENHRY and CDR2 is SYGVKD. V was pared by 6 bases and J by 10 bases, with 13 bases between.

This sequence joins TRBV4-1 and TRBJ2-6; 8 bases agree with TRBD2. The CDR3 has 18 amino acids. Per germline, CDR1 MGHRA and CDR2 YSYEKL. V was pared by 5 bases and J by 4 bases, with 13 bases of the junction left unmatched. This CDR3 is CASSRSAGVASGANVLTF. The CDR3 DNA follows: TGCGCCAGCAGCAGATCAGCGGGAGTGGCCTCGGGGGCCAACGTCCTGACTTTC.

This chain uses TRBV5-1 with TRBJ2-1, with no clear D. The V end was cut by 2 bases, the J end by 1 base, with 7 bases between. The CDR3 sequence is 14 residues long. CDR1 and CDR2 from the germline V gene are SGHRS and YFSETQ. The CDR3 region has the DNA TGCGCCAGCAGCTTTGACTCGTCCTACAATGAGCAGTTCTTC. This sequence encodes CASSFDSSYNEQFF.

A single count supports this clone. V gene TRBV11-2 combines with J gene TRBJ2-1; D perhaps matches TRBD2 (6 bases). Germline V lookup: CDR1 SGHAT, CDR2 FQNNGV. Trimming stripped 5 bases from V and 2 bases from J, with 16 bases between. The CDR3 totals 16 residues. The CDR3 DNA reads as TGTGCCAGCAGCGTATGGTCTAGCGTCACCTACAATGAGCAGTTCTTC. It is translated as CASSVWSSVTYNEQFF.

The chain joins TRBV28 to TRBJ2-1; D is possibly TRBD2 (5 bases). V was shortened by 4 bases and J by 7 bases, with 11 bases between the two germline ends. The CDR3 runs 13 residues. Germline V gives CDR1 MDHEN, CDR2 SYDVKM. The CDR3 DNA follows: TGTGCCAGCAGTTCCCCACTAGGTAATGAGCAGTTCTTC. Its translation: CASSSPLGNEQFF.

CDR3 amino acids: CASSLRAMASTDTQYF. The CDR3 DNA sequence: TGTGCCAGCAGCTTAAGGGCGATGGCTAGCACAGATACGCAGTATTTT. V gene TRBV7-3 combines with J gene TRBJ2-3; D uncertain. V was trimmed by 1 base and J by 0 bases, leaving 11 bases between them. The CDR3 has 16 residues. CDR1 and CDR2 from the germline V gene are SGHTA and FQGTGA.

CDR3 sequence (DNA): TGTGCCAGCAGTGGTAGCATGGGGGCAGGGTCGAATGAAAAACTGTTTTTT. Translation: CASSGSMGAGSNEKLFF. V and J are TRBV28 and TRBJ1-4, with D possibly being TRBD1 (6 bases). Trimming took off 5 bases at V and 5 bases at J, with 21 bases between the two ends. The CDR3 is 17 residues long. Germline V CDR1 and CDR2: MDHEN, SYDVKM.

The chain recombines TRBV5-6 with TRBJ2-5; the D gene is possibly TRBD1 (6 bases). The CDR3 loop spans 15 amino acids. V was pared by 1 base and J by 4 bases, with 14 bases between. The V gene's germline CDR1 is SGHDT and CDR2 YYEEEE. The chain's CDR3 is CASSLPQGRGETQYF. As DNA, the CDR3 is TGTGCCAGCAGCTTGCCGCAGGGGAGAGGAGAGACCCAGTACTTC.

The J gene is TRBJ1-1, the V gene TRBV25-1, with D perhaps TRBD1 (6 bases). Trimming stripped 7 bases from V and 0 bases from J, with 12 bases between. Per germline, CDR1 MGHDK and CDR2 SYGVNS. This CDR3 comprises 14 residues. In nucleotides, the CDR3 is TGTGCCAGCACAAAGGGACACCTGAACACTGAAGCTTTCTTT. It specifies CASTKGHLNTEAFF.

The chain has TRBV6-1 and TRBJ1-5, with 9 bases that match TRBD1. The CDR3 covers 13 residues. The germline gives CDR1 MNHNS, CDR2 SASEGT. The V segment lost 10 bases and the J segment 4 bases; nucleotides outside the gene matches: 5. The CDR3 here is CANSQGANQPQHF. DNA for the CDR3: TGTGCCAATTCACAGGGGGCGAATCAGCCCCAGCATTTT.

The rearrangement uses TRBV5-4 and TRBJ1-3; TRBD1 agrees at 7 bases. CDR1 and CDR2 from the germline V gene are SGHNT and YYREEE (reference sequence). The CDR3 spans 14 residues. V trimming: 5 bases; J trimming: 5 bases; junction bases outside the gene matches: 7. The CDR3 DNA reads as TGTGCCAGCAGTTCTAACAGGGGACGAAACACCATATATTTT. It is translated as CASSSNRGRNTIYF. Full variable domain (remainder filled in from reference TRBV5-4 and TRBJ1-3): ETGVTQSPTHLIKTRGQQVTLRCSSQSGHNTVSWYQQALGQGPQFIFQYYREEENGRGNFPPRFSGLQFPNYSSELNVNALELDDSALYLCASSSNRGRNTIYFGEGSWLTVV.

V and J are TRBV5-1 and TRBJ1-5, with 9 nucleotides matching TRBD1. The length of the CDR3 is 15 residues. V trimming: 4 bases; J trimming: 3 bases; junction bases outside the gene matches: 5. CDR1 is SGHRS, CDR2 YFSETQ, per germline. CDR3 in DNA: TGCGCCAGCAGCGCACAGGGGGCCGACAATCAGCCCCAGCATTTT. Its translation is CASSAQGADNQPQHF.

The V and J genes are TRBV2 and TRBJ2-7, with TRBD1 identical over 7 bases. Germline CDR1 reads SNHLY; CDR2 reads FYNNEI. V lost 6 bases to trimming and J lost 5 bases; unmatched junction nucleotides: 10. The CDR3 has 14 amino acids. DNA of the CDR3: TGTGCCAGCAGGTTACAGGGGTTTCTCGACGAGCAGTACTTC. This translates into CASRLQGFLDEQYF.

The rearrangement links TRBV27 to TRBJ1-5, with 8 bases aligning to TRBD1. CDR1 and CDR2 (germline): MNHEY, SMNVEV (reference sequence). The junction had 7 bases not matched to a gene; V was cut back by 3 bases and J by 6 bases. This CDR3 region has 15 residues. CDR3 nucleotide sequence: TGTGCCAGCAGTTTCAGTACAGGGGGTAGTCAGCCCCAGCATTTT. It is translated as CASSFSTGGSQPQHF.

This clone occurred once. The chain couples TRBV18 to TRBJ2-2; D perhaps matches TRBD1 (6 bases). Germline CDR1 reads KGHSH; CDR2 reads LQKENI. Trimming stripped 2 bases from V and 8 bases from J, with 12 bases between. The CDR3 runs 14 residues. This CDR3 reads CASSPASGAGELFF. In nucleotides, the CDR3 is TGTGCCAGCTCACCAGCCTCAGGGGCAGGGGAGCTGTTTTTT. Looking up the rest from reference TRBV18 and TRBJ2-2 gives the full variable domain: NAGVMQNPRHLVRRRGQEARLRCSPMKGHSHVYWYRQLPEEGLKFMVYLQKENIIDESGMPKERFSAEFPKEGPSILRIQQVVRGDSAAYFCASSPASGAGELFFGEGSRLTVL.